This TCR beta chain is drawn from a study of T cells in Graves' hyperthyroidism and ophthalmopathy. TCR beta CDR3 regions were amplified from RNA transcripts. Researchers ran a first-round RT-PCR on the TCR CDR3 using the HTBI primer set. TCRdb re-called the multiplex PCR reads through MiXCR, storing one row per CDR3 protein. The data show some 300,000 distinct CDR3 sequences, with approximately 18% seen just once and 35% to 40% held by the top ten. CDR1 and CDR2 (germline): MDHEN, SYDVKM. The V and J ends lost 6 bases and 4 bases respectively, with 15 bases between them. This CDR3 region has 14 residues.

The rearrangement uses TRBV28 and TRBJ1-1; D is unclear. Specimen: blood. This clonotype was obtained from a man aged 50-60 years with Graves' ophthalmopathy. This CDR3 reads CASSPNRAGTEAFF. The CDR3 nucleotides are TGTGCCAGCAGCCCGAATAGGGCGGGCACTGAAGCTTTCTTT.